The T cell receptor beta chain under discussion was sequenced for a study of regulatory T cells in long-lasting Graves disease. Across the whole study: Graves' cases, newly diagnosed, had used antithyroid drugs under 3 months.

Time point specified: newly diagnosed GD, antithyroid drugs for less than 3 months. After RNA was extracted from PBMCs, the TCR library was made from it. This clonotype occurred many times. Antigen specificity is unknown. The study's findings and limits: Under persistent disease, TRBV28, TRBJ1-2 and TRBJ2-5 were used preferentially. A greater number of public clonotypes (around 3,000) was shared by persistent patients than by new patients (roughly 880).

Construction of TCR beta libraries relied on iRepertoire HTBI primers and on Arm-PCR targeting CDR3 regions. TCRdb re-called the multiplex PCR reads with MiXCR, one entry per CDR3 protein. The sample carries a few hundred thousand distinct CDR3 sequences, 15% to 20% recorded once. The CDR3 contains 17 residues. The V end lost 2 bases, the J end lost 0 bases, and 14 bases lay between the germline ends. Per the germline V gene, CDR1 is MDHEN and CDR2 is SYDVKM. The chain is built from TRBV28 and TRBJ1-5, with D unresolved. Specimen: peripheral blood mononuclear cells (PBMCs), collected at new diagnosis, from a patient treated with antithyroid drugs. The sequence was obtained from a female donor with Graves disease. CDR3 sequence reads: CASSLPFPEGSNQPQHF. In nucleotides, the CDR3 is TGTGCCAGCAGTTTACCCTTCCCGGAAGGTAGCAATCAGCCCCAGCATTTT.